The 16 T cell receptor beta chains below were found in one sample sequenced in a study of cytomegalovirus exposure and HLA in healthy donors. PCR amplification relied on 60 Vbeta primers (plus 13 Jbeta primers). Using immunoSEQ multiplex PCR, the repertoire was profiled, and TCRdb retains in-frame clones only, with some absent. The table includes around 150,000 clones, 64% detected once. Source material: PBMCs. Every receptor here comes from a young woman in good health and CMV-seropositive.

This sequence joins TRBV5-6 and TRBJ2-3, with D possibly TRBD1 on 7 matching bases. Trimming removed 4 bases at V and 1 base at J, with 19 bases between. Germline CDR1 reads SGHDT; CDR2 reads YYEEEE. The CDR3 length is 17 residues. CDR3 residues: CASSPTRGAIGTDTQYF. The CDR3, as DNA: TGTGCCAGCAGCCCTACCAGGGGGGCGATAGGCACAGATACGCAGTATTTT.

This clone was seen more than once but under ten times. V usage is TRBV7-8 and J usage is TRBJ2-7, with 9 bases matching TRBD2. Germline loops: CDR1 SGHVS, CDR2 FQNEAQ. V shed 1 base, J shed 0 bases, and the junction held 10 bases outside the gene matches. The CDR3 runs to 18 residues. The CDR3 DNA follows: TGTGCCAGCAGCTTAGTTCTTCTAGCGGGGTTTTCCTCCTACGAGCAGTACTTC. Protein product: CASSLVLLAGFSSYEQYF.

By share of the sample, this clone is medium-sized. The V and J genes are TRBV5-5 and TRBJ1-1; maybe TRBD1 (5 bases). The CDR3 loop spans 16 amino acids. The V end was cut by 1 base, the J end by 3 bases, with 16 bases between. Germline V gene data show CDR1 as SGHKS and CDR2 as YYEKEE (reference sequence). CDR3 sequence: CASSLSPRRVDTEAFF. The CDR3 bases are TGTGCCAGCAGCTTGAGTCCGCGCAGGGTAGACACTGAAGCTTTCTTT.

There are a few counts of this clone. V is TRBV18 and J is TRBJ1-1; D is perhaps TRBD1 (5 bases). Germline CDR1 and CDR2: KGHSH and LQKENI. With 6 bases removed from V and 2 bases from J, the gap between germline ends came to 10 bases. The CDR3 consists of 13 residues. The CDR3 DNA sequence: TGTGCCAGCTCTAGACAGAGCAACACTGAAGCTTTCTTT. Its translation: CASSRQSNTEAFF.

The J gene is TRBJ2-1, the V gene TRBV5-1; D remains ambiguous. CDR1 is SGHRS, CDR2 YFSETQ, per germline. The CDR3 consists of 14 residues. Trimming took 0 bases from V and 6 from J, leaving 10 bases between them. In nucleotides, the CDR3 is TGCGCCAGCAGCTTGGGTCAGTCGGGCAATGAGCAGTTCTTC. This encodes CASSLGQSGNEQFF.

The genes are TRBV15 and TRBJ2-4; D unresolved. The CDR3 spans 14 residues. CDR1 LNHNV and CDR2 YYDKDF come from the germline V gene (reference sequence). The germline V and J ends were trimmed by 0 bases and 6 bases, with 9 bases remaining between them. In DNA form, the CDR3 reads TGTGCCACCAGCAGAGAGGGCCCCCTAAACATTCAGTACTTC. Amino acids: CATSREGPLNIQYF.

CDR3 nucleotide sequence: TGTGCCAGCACCCTAACGATACAGGGTAAAGGCTACACCTTC. Translation: CASTLTIQGKGYTF. This rearrangement joins TRBV5-6 to TRBJ1-2, with a possible D match to TRBD1 (6 bases). Germline-derived CDR1 and CDR2 are SGHDT and YYEEEE. The CDR3 covers 14 residues. Trimming took 6 bases from V and 8 from J, leaving 20 bases between them.

This clone showed up just once. The chain is built from TRBV6-1 and TRBJ1-1, with D possibly matching TRBD1 (6 bases). CDR3 length equals 17 residues. CDR1 is MNHNS, CDR2 SASEGT, per germline. Trimming took off 2 bases at V and 0 bases at J, with 16 bases between the two ends. CDR3 coding DNA: TGTGCCAGCAGTGAACTAATACAGGGCAATCTGAACACTGAAGCTTTCTTT. Translating it yields CASSELIQGNLNTEAFF.

The chain recombines TRBV15 with TRBJ2-7; 7 bases are a match to TRBD1. The ends lost 5 bases at V and 7 bases at J; junction bases unmatched: 17. Germline V gene data show CDR1 as LNHNV and CDR2 as YYDKDF (reference sequence). The CDR3 length is 16 residues. This CDR3 reads CATSDTRDSPIQEQYF. Written as DNA, the CDR3 is TGTGCCACCAGCGATACCCGGGACAGTCCTATCCAGGAGCAGTACTTC. The whole variable domain, filled in from reference TRBV15 and TRBJ2-7, reads DAMVIQNPRYQVTQFGKPVTLSCSQTLNHNVMYWYQQKSSQAPKLLFHYYDKDFNNEADTPDNFQSRRPNTSFCFLDIRSPGLGDTAMYLCATSDTRDSPIQEQYFGPGTRLTVT.

The chain combines TRBV11-3 with TRBJ2-2; possibly TRBD2 for D (6 bases). CDR1 and CDR2 (germline): SGHNT, YENEEA. V lost 6 bases, J lost 8 bases, and 13 bases lay in between. The CDR3 covers 13 residues. This chain's CDR3 is CASSPGRLGELFF. CDR3 in DNA: TGTGCCAGCAGTCCCGGGAGACTGGGGGAGCTGTTTTTT.

This clone showed up just a few times. The chain links TRBV5-8 to TRBJ2-2; no clear D gene. The CDR3 covers 18 residues. The V gene's germline CDR1 is SGHTS and CDR2 YDEGEE. Between the trimmed V and J ends, which lost 2 bases and 1 base, there was a span of 18 bases. This CDR3 reads CASSFRPRLRGNTGELFF. The CDR3 coding sequence is TGTGCCAGCAGCTTCCGGCCACGGTTGAGAGGGAACACCGGGGAGCTGTTTTTT.

The chain carries TRBV7-9 and TRBJ2-7, with 8 bases matching TRBD2. The trim removed 3 bases at V and 4 bases at J, leaving 2 bases unmatched. CDR3 length: 13 residues. Germline V gene sequence: CDR1 SEHNR, CDR2 FQNEAQ (reference sequence). The CDR3 DNA reads TGTGCCAGCAGCTTGGGACTAGTGTACGAGCAGTACTTC. The encoded protein is CASSLGLVYEQYF.

This clone turned up a few times. The chain carries TRBV12-5 and TRBJ1-3; TRBD1 is a possible D gene (6 bases). This CDR3 contains 15 residues. Germline CDR1 reads LGHNT; CDR2 reads FRNRAP. Trimming shortened V by 2 bases and J by 3 bases, and 11 bases separated the two germline ends. The CDR3 reads CASGLTPTGGNTIYF. The CDR3 DNA sequence: TGTGCTAGTGGTTTGACCCCGACAGGTGGAAACACCATATATTTT.

The chain uses TRBV28 and TRBJ1-1; D ambiguous. The ends were cut back, 11 bases at V and 5 bases at J, with 15 bases in the middle. The CDR3 extends over 12 amino acids. Germline V CDR1 and CDR2: MDHEN, SYDVKM. CDR3 sequence reads: CASAGRETEAFF. The CDR3 DNA reads as TGTGCCTCAGCGGGCCGAGAGACTGAAGCTTTCTTT.

This chain uses TRBV7-8 with TRBJ1-4; 10 nucleotides align to TRBD1. Germline CDR1 SGHVS, CDR2 FQNEAQ. CDR3 size: 17 residues. J lost 1 base, V lost 1 base, and 3 bases had no gene match. The CDR3 loop is CASSLGGTGVTNEKLFF. CDR3 sequence (DNA): TGTGCCAGCAGCTTAGGAGGGACAGGGGTAACTAATGAAAAACTGTTTTTT.

The CDR3, as DNA: TGTGCCAGCAGCTTTAGTCCGACAGGGGACGGCTACACCTTC. Translating gives CASSFSPTGDGYTF. The V and J genes are TRBV7-8 and TRBJ1-2, with 8 bases lining up with TRBD1. The CDR3 has 14 amino acids. The V segment lost 3 bases and the J segment 8 bases; nucleotides outside the gene matches: 8. Per germline, CDR1 SGHVS and CDR2 FQNEAQ. Drawing the rest from reference TRBV7-8 and TRBJ1-2, the complete variable domain is GAGVSQSPRYKVAKRGQDVALRCDPISGHVSLFWYQQALGQGPEFLTYFQNEAQLDKSGLPSDRFFAERPEGSVSTLKIQRTQQEDSAVYLCASSFSPTGDGYTFGSGTRLTVV.